Below are 13 T cell receptor beta chains sequenced from a single sample in a study of post-analysis software for immune sequencing data (dated by TCRdb to between 2014 and 2017). The paper's findings and limits, for the study overall: Roughly 5 TRBV segments, including TRBV5-6, TRBV5-1 and TRBV20-1, were significantly more frequent in patients than controls.

Their target antigens are unknown. Library method: PCR. TCRdb shows the sequencer as Illumina HiSeq 2500. Unique molecular identifiers were incorporated into TCR beta cDNA libraries to reduce PCR and sequencing biases. TCRdb trimmed public reads at Q25 via fastp, called clones via MiXCR and kept in-frame beta chains. Each CDR3 protein gets just one entry, which takes the most common genes and DNA from the rows behind it. Present in this sample are hundreds of thousands of distinct CDR3 sequences, 44% of which were seen just once. Of the sample, more than 1.5% falls within the top ten clones. The sequencing sample was made of blood. Receptor source: a girl aged 5-17 years with multiple sclerosis.

This CDR3 reads CASSFYSTRDSYEQYF. In DNA form, the CDR3 reads TGTGCCAGCAGTTTTTATAGCACTAGGGACTCCTACGAGCAGTACTTC. This chain links TRBV12-3 or TRBV12-4 with TRBJ2-7, with D possibly matching TRBD2 (5 bases). Trimming shortened V by 3 bases and J by 0 bases, and 15 bases separated the two germline ends. CDR3 length: 16 amino acids.

V gene TRBV3-1 combines with J gene TRBJ1-1, with a tentative D call TRBD1 (5 bases). CDR3 length equals 14 residues. Trimming took off 3 bases at V and 1 base at J, with 9 bases between the two ends. Germline CDR1 and CDR2: LGHDT and YNNKEL (reference sequence). The CDR3 reads CASSQGTQNTEAFF. The DNA of the CDR3 is TGTGCCAGCAGCCAGGGGACTCAGAACACTGAAGCTTTCTTT.

This chain's CDR3 is CASSPHPGQRPYEQYF. In nucleotides, the CDR3 is TGTGCCAGCAGTCCCCACCCGGGACAGCGACCCTACGAGCAGTACTTC. This chain connects TRBV12-3 or TRBV12-4 to TRBJ2-7, with 7 bases that match TRBD1. V shed 5 bases, J shed 2 bases, and the junction held 12 bases outside the gene matches. This CDR3 region has 16 residues.

This clonotype was observed a handful of times. This rearrangement joins TRBV3-1 to TRBJ2-1; 9 nucleotides match TRBD2. The CDR3 contains 16 residues. The V gene end was trimmed by 3 bases and the J gene end by 6 bases; junction bases not matched to a gene: 9. The germline V gene has CDR1 LGHDT and CDR2 YNNKEL (reference sequence). The CDR3 is CASSQPRGGTPNEQFF. The CDR3 DNA is TGTGCCAGCAGCCAGCCGCGGGGGGGGACGCCCAATGAGCAGTTCTTC.

V gene TRBV27 combines with J gene TRBJ1-2; tentative D call: TRBD1 (6 bases). CDR3 length: 14 amino acids. Germline V lookup: CDR1 MNHEY, CDR2 SMNVEV (reference sequence). V lost 7 bases to trimming and J lost 4 bases, with 16 bases between them. DNA of the CDR3: TGTGCCAGCAAGCCCCGGGGGCCTGCCTATGGCTACACCTTC. Translation gives CASKPRGPAYGYTF.

This clonotype was detected only once. The chain joins TRBV5-1 to TRBJ1-1; D remains unclear. The germline CDR1 and CDR2 sequences are SGHRS and YFSETQ. V was shortened by 4 bases and J by 4 bases, with 14 bases between the two germline ends. The CDR3 consists of 14 residues. This CDR3 is CASSASGGITEAFF. For the CDR3, the DNA is TGCGCCAGCAGCGCTTCTGGAGGGATCACTGAAGCTTTCTTT. Complete variable domain (other parts from reference TRBV5-1 and TRBJ1-1): KAGVTQTPRYLIKTRGQQVTLSCSPISGHRSVSWYQQTPGQGLQFLFEYFSETQRNKGNFPGRFSGRQFSNSRSEMNVSTLELGDSALYLCASSASGGITEAFFGQGTRLTVV.

This clonotype turned up a few times. The genes are TRBV7-3 and TRBJ1-1; no clear D gene. Germline V gives CDR1 SGHTA, CDR2 FQGTGA. Trimming shortened V by 2 bases and J by 3 bases, and 16 bases separated the two germline ends. The CDR3 loop spans 16 amino acids. The CDR3 nucleotides are TGTGCCAGCAGCTTATACGGGTTAGGGCGTTACACTGAAGCTTTCTTT. This codes for CASSLYGLGRYTEAFF.

V and J are TRBV9 and TRBJ1-1; D perhaps matches TRBD1 (5 bases). Germline V CDR1 and CDR2: SGDLS, YYNGEE. V was clipped by 4 bases and J by 10 bases, with 14 bases between them. This CDR3 is 12 amino acids long. CDR3: CASSPMGGRAFF. The CDR3 DNA sequence: TGTGCCAGCAGCCCGATGGGGGGGAGAGCTTTCTTT.

This clonotype was counted at least ten times. One end of the junction is discordant with germline, which a read error may explain. The rearrangement uses TRBV5-1 and TRBJ2-5; TRBD1 aligns across 7 bases. The CDR3 loop spans 14 amino acids. Germline V CDR1 and CDR2: SGHRS, YFSETQ. The DNA of the CDR3 is TGTGCCAGCAGCTTAGGGACAGTCCAAGAGACCCAGTACTTC. It translates to CASSLGTVQETQYF.

CDR3 sequence (DNA): TGTGCCAGCTCACCCCGACAGGATACTGAAGCTTTCTTT. This codes for CASSPRQDTEAFF. The chain joins TRBV18 to TRBJ1-1, with D possibly TRBD1 on 6 matching bases. The CDR3 is 13 residues long. V was shortened by 3 bases and J by 5 bases, with 10 bases between the two germline ends. Per germline, CDR1 KGHSH and CDR2 LQKENI. The full variable domain, with the rest looked up from reference TRBV18 and TRBJ1-1, is NAGVMQNPRHLVRRRGQEARLRCSPMKGHSHVYWYRQLPEEGLKFMVYLQKENIIDESGMPKERFSAEFPKEGPSILRIQQVVRGDSAAYFCASSPRQDTEAFFGQGTRLTVV.

This clonotype was seen a handful of times. The chain joins TRBV4-1 to TRBJ2-5; D not resolved. This CDR3 comprises 15 residues. Germline V CDR1 and CDR2: MGHRA, YSYEKL. The V gene lost 1 base and the J gene lost 1 base, with 10 bases spanning the gap. The DNA of the CDR3 is TGCGCCAGCAGCCAAGTAATGGCAATCCAAGAGACCCAGTACTTC. It is translated as CASSQVMAIQETQYF.

This chain uses TRBV29-1 with TRBJ1-4; the match to TRBD1 covers 7 bases. Germline trimming cut 5 bases from V and 10 bases from J; bases unmatched to any gene: 7. Per the germline V gene, CDR1 is SQVTM and CDR2 is ANQGSEA. This CDR3 is built from 12 residues. The CDR3 protein is CSVRGGGGKLFF. The DNA for the CDR3 is TGCAGCGTTAGAGGGGGCGGAGGAAAACTGTTTTTT.

The chain combines TRBV12-3 or TRBV12-4 with TRBJ1-1; a weak D match, TRBD1 (5 bases). This CDR3 spans 13 amino acids. Trimming took 6 bases from V and 11 from J, leaving 19 bases between them. The CDR3 region is CASSFLARESAFF. The CDR3 DNA sequence: TGTGCCAGCAGCTTCTTGGCCAGGGAATCGGCTTTCTTT.